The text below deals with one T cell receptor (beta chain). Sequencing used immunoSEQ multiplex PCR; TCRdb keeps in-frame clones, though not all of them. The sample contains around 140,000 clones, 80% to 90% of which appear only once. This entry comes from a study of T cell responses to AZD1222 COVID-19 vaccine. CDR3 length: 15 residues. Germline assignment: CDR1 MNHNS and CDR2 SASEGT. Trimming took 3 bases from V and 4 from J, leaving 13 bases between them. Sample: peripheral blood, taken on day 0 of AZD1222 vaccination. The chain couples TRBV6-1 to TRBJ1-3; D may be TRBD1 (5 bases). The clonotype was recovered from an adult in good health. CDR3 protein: CASSDLQGTGNTIYF. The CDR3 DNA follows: TGTGCCAGCAGTGACCTTCAGGGAACCGGAAACACCATATATTTT.